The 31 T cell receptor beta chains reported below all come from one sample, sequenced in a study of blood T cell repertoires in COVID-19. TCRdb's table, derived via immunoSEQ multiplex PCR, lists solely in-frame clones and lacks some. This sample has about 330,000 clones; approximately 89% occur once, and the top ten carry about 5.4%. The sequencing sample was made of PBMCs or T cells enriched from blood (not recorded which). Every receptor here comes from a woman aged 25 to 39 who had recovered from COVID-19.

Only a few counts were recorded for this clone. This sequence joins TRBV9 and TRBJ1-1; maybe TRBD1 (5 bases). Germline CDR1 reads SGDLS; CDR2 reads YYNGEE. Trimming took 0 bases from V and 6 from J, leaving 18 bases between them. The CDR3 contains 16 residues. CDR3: CASSVAGTGEFAEAFF. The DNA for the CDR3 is TGTGCCAGCAGCGTAGCTGGGACGGGGGAGTTCGCTGAAGCTTTCTTT.

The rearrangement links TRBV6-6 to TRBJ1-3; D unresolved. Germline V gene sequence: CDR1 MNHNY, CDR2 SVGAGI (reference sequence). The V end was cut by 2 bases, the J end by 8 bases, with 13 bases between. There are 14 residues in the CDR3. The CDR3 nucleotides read TGTGCCAGCAGTTACGCGGGAACTAGAGACACCATATATTTT. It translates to CASSYAGTRDTIYF.

The CDR3 is CASSLYPGQAQETQYF. The CDR3 DNA reads as TGTGCCAGCAGTTTATACCCGGGACAGGCGCAGGAGACCCAGTACTTC. The rearrangement uses TRBV28 and TRBJ2-5; TRBD1 matches 8 bases. Looked up from germline, CDR1 is MDHEN and CDR2 is SYDVKM. CDR3 length: 16 residues. Trimming removed 1 base from V and 5 bases from J; junction bases left unmatched: 9.

The CDR3 sequence: CASSADTYTDTQYF. CDR3 DNA: TGTGCCAGCAGCGCGGACACATACACAGATACGCAGTATTTT. This sequence joins TRBV5-4 and TRBJ2-3, with a possible D match to TRBD1 (5 bases). CDR1 and CDR2 (germline): SGHNT, YYREEE (reference sequence). This CDR3 has 14 residues. The ends were cut back, 4 bases at V and 2 bases at J, with 11 bases in the middle. Complete variable domain (other parts from reference TRBV5-4 and TRBJ2-3): ETGVTQSPTHLIKTRGQQVTLRCSSQSGHNTVSWYQQALGQGPQFIFQYYREEENGRGNFPPRFSGLQFPNYSSELNVNALELDDSALYLCASSADTYTDTQYFGPGTRLTVL.

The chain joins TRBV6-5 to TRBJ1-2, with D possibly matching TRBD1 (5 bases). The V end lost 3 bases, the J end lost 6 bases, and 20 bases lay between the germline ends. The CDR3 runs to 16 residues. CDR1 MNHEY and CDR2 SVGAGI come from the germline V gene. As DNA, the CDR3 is TGTGCCAGCAGTTATAACCTTGGGGGGGTCTTCGATGGCTACACCTTC. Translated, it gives CASSYNLGGVFDGYTF.

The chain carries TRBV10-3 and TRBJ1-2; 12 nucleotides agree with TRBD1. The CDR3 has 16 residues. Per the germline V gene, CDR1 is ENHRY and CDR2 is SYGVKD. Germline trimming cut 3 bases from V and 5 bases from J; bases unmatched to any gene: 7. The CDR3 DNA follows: TGTGCCATCAGTGATTCAGGGACAGGGGGCTCTTATGGCTACACCTTC. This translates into CAISDSGTGGSYGYTF.

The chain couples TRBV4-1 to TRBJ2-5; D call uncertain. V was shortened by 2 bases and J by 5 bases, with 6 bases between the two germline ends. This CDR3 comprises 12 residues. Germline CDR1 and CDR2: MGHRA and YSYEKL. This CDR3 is CASSQTRETQYF. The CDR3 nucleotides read TGCGCCAGCAGCCAAACGAGGGAGACCCAGTACTTC.

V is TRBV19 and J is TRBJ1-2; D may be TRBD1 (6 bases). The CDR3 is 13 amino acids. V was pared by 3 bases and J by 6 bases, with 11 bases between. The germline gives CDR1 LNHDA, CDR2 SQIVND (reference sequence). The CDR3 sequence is CASSIEGENGYTF. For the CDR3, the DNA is TGTGCCAGTAGTATCGAGGGGGAGAATGGCTACACCTTC. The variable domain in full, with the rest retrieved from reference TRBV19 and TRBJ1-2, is DGGITQSPKYLFRKEGQNVTLSCEQNLNHDAMYWYRQDPGQGLRLIYYSQIVNDFQKGDIAEGYSVSREKKESFPLTVTSAQKNPTAFYLCASSIEGENGYTFGSGTRLTVV.

Written as DNA, the CDR3 is TGTGCCAGCAGGTCTACAGGGATGGACTATGGCTACACCTTC. Amino acids: CASRSTGMDYGYTF. The chain employs TRBV28 and TRBJ1-2; D is possibly TRBD1 (6 bases). The CDR3 spans 14 residues. V lost 6 bases and J 3 bases, leaving 14 bases between the germline ends. CDR1 is MDHEN, CDR2 SYDVKM, per germline.

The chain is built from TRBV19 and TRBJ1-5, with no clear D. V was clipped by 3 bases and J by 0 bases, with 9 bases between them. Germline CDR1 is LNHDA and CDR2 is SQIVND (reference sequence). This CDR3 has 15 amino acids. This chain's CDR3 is CASSMGRNSNQPQHF. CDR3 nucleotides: TGTGCCAGTAGTATGGGCAGGAATAGCAATCAGCCCCAGCATTTT.

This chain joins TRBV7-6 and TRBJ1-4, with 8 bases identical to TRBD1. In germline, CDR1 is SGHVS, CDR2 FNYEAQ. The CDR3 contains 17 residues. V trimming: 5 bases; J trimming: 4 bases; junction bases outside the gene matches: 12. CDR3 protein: CASSPRFHRGINEKLFF. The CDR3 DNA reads TGTGCCAGCAGCCCAAGATTCCACAGGGGGATTAATGAAAAACTGTTTTTT.

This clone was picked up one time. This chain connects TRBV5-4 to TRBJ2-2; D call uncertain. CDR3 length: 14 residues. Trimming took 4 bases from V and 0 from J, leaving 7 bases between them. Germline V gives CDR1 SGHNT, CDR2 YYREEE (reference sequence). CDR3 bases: TGTGCCAGCAGCGTGAGGCCGAACACCGGGGAGCTGTTTTTT. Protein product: CASSVRPNTGELFF.

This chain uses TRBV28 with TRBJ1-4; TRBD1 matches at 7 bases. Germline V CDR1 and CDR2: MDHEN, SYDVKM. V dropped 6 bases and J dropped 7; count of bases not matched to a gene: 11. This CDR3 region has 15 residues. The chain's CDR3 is CASSPQGLGTEKLFF. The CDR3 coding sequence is TGTGCCAGCAGCCCACAGGGGCTGGGGACTGAAAAACTGTTTTTT. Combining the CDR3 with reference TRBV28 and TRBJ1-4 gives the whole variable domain DVKVTQSSRYLVKRTGEKVFLECVQDMDHENMFWYRQDPGLGLRLIYFSYDVKMKEKGDIPEGYSVSREKKERFSLILESASTNQTSMYLCASSPQGLGTEKLFFGSGTQLSVL.

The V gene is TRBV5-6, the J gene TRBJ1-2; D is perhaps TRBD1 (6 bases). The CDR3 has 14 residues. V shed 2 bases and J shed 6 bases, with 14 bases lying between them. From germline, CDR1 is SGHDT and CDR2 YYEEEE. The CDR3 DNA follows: TGTGCCAGCAGCTTCAAACAGGGATACAATGGCTACACCTTC. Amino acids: CASSFKQGYNGYTF.

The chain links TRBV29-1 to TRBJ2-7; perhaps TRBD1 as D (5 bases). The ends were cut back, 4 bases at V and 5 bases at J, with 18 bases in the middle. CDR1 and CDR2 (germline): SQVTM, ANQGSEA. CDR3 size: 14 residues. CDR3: CSVAWSGQGDEQYF. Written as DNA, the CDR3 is TGCAGCGTTGCTTGGTCAGGGCAAGGCGACGAGCAGTACTTC.

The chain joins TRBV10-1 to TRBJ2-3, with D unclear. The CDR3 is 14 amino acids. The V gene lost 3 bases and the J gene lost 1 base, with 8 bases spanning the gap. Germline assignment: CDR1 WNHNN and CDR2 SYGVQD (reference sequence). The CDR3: CASSDDLGTDTQYF. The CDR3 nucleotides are TGCGCCAGCAGTGACGACTTAGGCACAGATACGCAGTATTTT.

This CDR3 reads CASSSIRGSPGNTIYF. CDR3 bases: TGTGCCAGCAGCTCAATCAGAGGGTCTCCCGGAAACACCATATATTTT. The V and J genes are TRBV11-2 and TRBJ1-3; D gene unclear. CDR3 size: 16 residues. The germline gives CDR1 SGHAT, CDR2 FQNNGV. Between the trimmed V and J ends, which lost 4 bases and 4 bases, there was a span of 17 bases.

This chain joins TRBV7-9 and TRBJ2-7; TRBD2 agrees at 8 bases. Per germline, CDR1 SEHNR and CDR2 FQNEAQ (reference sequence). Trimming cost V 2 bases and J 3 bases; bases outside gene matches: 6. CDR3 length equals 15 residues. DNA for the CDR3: TGTGCCAGCAGCTTAACAGCGGGGGTTGACTACGAGCAGTACTTC. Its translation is CASSLTAGVDYEQYF.

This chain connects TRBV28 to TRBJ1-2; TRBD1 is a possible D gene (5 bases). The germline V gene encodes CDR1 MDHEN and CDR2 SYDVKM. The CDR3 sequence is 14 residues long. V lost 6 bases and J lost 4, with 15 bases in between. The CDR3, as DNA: TGTGCCAGCAGGGGGGGTTACGCCCCCTATGGCTACACCTTC. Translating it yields CASRGGYAPYGYTF.

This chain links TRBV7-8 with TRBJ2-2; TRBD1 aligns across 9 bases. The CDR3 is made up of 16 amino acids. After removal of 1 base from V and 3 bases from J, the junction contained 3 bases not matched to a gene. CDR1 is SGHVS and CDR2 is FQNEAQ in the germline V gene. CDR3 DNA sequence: TGTGCCAGCAGCTTAGGGGACAGGGATGACACCGGGGAGCTGTTTTTT. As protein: CASSLGDRDDTGELFF. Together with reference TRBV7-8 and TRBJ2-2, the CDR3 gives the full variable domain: GAGVSQSPRYKVAKRGQDVALRCDPISGHVSLFWYQQALGQGPEFLTYFQNEAQLDKSGLPSDRFFAERPEGSVSTLKIQRTQQEDSAVYLCASSLGDRDDTGELFFGEGSRLTVL.

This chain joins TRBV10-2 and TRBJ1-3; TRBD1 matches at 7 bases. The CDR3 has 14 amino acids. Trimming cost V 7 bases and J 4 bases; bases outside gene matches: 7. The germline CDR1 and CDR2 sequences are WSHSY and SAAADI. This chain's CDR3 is CASTSGQLGNTIYF. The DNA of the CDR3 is TGCGCCAGCACGTCGGGACAGCTAGGAAACACCATATATTTT.

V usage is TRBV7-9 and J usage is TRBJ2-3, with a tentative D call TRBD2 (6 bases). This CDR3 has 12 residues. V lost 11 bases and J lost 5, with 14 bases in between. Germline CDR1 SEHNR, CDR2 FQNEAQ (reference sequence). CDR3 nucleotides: TGTGCCGGCCTAGGAGGGGAAGATACGCAGTATTTT. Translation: CAGLGGEDTQYF.

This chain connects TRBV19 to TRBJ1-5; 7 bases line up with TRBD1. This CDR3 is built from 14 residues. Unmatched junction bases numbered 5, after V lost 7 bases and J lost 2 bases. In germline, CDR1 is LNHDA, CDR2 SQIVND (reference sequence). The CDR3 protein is CASINRGGNQPQHF. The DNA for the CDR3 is TGTGCCAGTATCAACAGGGGTGGCAATCAGCCCCAGCATTTT.

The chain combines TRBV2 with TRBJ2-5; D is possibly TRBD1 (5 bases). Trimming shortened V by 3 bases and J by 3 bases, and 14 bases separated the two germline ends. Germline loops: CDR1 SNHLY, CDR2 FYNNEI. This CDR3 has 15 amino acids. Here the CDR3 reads CASSDWGQGEETQYF. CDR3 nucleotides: TGTGCCAGCAGTGATTGGGGCCAGGGTGAAGAGACCCAGTACTTC.

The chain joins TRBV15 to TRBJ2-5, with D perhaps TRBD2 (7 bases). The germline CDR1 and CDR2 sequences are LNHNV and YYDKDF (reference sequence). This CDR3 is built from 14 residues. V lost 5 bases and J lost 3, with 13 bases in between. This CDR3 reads CATSEGGAEETQYF. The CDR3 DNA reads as TGTGCCACCAGCGAGGGGGGGGCGGAAGAGACCCAGTACTTC.

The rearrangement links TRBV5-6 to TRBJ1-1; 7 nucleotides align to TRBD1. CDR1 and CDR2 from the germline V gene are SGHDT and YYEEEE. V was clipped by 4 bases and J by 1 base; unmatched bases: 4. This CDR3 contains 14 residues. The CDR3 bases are TGTGCCAGCAGCGACAGGGCCTCGAACACTGAAGCTTTCTTT. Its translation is CASSDRASNTEAFF.

CDR3 protein: CASSFSGDRSIYRVSYEQYF. CDR3 sequence (DNA): TGTGCCAGCAGTTTTTCCGGGGACAGGAGTATATACCGAGTCTCCTACGAGCAGTACTTC. The chain recombines TRBV28 with TRBJ2-7; 8 positions match TRBD1. J lost 0 bases, V lost 3 bases, and 19 bases had no gene match. CDR3 length: 20 residues. CDR1 MDHEN and CDR2 SYDVKM come from the germline V gene.

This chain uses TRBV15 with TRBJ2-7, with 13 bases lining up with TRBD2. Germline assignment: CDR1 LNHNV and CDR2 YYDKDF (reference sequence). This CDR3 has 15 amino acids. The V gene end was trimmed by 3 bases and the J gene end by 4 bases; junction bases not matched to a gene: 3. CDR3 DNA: TGTGCCACCAGCAGGGGGACTAGCGGGGTTTACGAGCAGTACTTC. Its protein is CATSRGTSGVYEQYF.

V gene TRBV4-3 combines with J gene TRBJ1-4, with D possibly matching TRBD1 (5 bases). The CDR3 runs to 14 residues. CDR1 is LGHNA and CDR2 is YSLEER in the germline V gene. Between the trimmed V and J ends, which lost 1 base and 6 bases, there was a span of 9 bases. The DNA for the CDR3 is TGCGCCAGCAGCCAAGGGGGCGCAGATGAAAAACTGTTTTTT. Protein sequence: CASSQGGADEKLFF.

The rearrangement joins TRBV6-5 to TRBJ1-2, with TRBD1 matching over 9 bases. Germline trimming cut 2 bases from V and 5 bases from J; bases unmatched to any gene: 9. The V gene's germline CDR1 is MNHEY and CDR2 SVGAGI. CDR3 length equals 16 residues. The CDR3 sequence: CASSYQDRGLDYGYTF. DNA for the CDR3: TGTGCCAGCAGTTACCAGGACAGGGGCCTTGATTATGGCTACACCTTC.

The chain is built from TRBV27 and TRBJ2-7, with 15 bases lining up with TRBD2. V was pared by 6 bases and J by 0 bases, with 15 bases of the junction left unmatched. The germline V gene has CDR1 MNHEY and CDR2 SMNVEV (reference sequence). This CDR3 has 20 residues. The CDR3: CASRRHRQGLAGGLSYEQYF. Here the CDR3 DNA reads TGTGCCAGCAGACGCCATAGACAGGGACTAGCGGGGGGACTCTCCTACGAGCAGTACTTC.